The clone carrying this T cell receptor (beta chain) was seen a handful of times. Its antigen is as yet unknown. Germline values: CDR1 LGHDT, CDR2 YNNKEL (reference sequence). With V trimmed by 1 base and J by 0 bases, 4 bases remained unmatched. The CDR3 runs 18 residues. Sequencing libraries made from TCR beta cDNA carried unique molecular identifiers. One entry per CDR3 protein, called by TCRdb with MiXCR from the PCR reads. The repertoire holds some 450,000 distinct CDR3 sequences, with under 55% as singletons. The sample comes from a study of post-analysis software for immune sequencing data. Turning to the study itself: Multiple sclerosis in the patients followed relapsing-remitting, secondary progressive and progressive-relapsing courses.

Study conclusions and caveats: Patients had higher frequencies than controls of four to six TRBV segments, including TRBV5-6, TRBV5-1 and TRBV20-1. Clustering by F measure revealed strong co-clustering among samples prepared together in one batch. Multiple sclerosis was associated with a significant reduction in normalized Chao1 diversity relative to controls.

This TCR was recovered from a girl under 18 with multiple sclerosis. The chain joins TRBV3-1 to TRBJ2-7, with 15 bases identical to TRBD2. The sample consisted of blood. The CDR3 region has the DNA TGTGCCAGCAGCCAAGTAGGGACTAGCGGGAGGAGCTCCTACGAGCAGTACTTC. Translated: CASSQVGTSGRSSYEQYF.